This TCR beta chain emerged from a study of regulatory T cells in long-lasting Graves disease. For the study at large: The study enrolled newly diagnosed Graves' patients on antithyroid drugs under 3 months.

General observations from the study: Repertoires from persistent disease leaned toward TRBV28, TRBJ1-2 and TRBJ2-5.

This clonotype was recorded at least ten times. As yet, its antigen is unknown. TCR beta libraries were built with iRepertoire HTBI primers and Arm-PCR of CDR3 regions. MiXCR, run by TCRdb on the multiplex PCR reads, gives a single entry per CDR3 protein. The sample has a few hundred thousand distinct CDR3 sequences, 10% to 15% seen once; the top ten hold 18%. Time point specified: newly diagnosed GD, antithyroid drugs for less than 3 months. PBMC RNA served as the TCR library source. V was shortened by 0 bases and J by 5 bases, with 9 bases between the two germline ends. Germline loops: CDR1 SGHTA, CDR2 FQGNSA. The CDR3 has 14 residues. This sample was shared with a second study, whose subject was T cells in Graves' hyperthyroidism and ophthalmopathy. This second study says: Most expanded thyroid clonotypes above 0.001 also appeared in blood.

The chain is built from TRBV7-2 and TRBJ2-3; D ambiguous. The TCR originated in a young woman with Graves disease. Material: peripheral blood mononuclear cells (PBMCs), obtained at new diagnosis, from a patient treated with antithyroid drugs. The CDR3 reads CASSLAPAKDTQYF. CDR3 in DNA: TGTGCCAGCAGCTTAGCGCCAGCGAAAGATACGCAGTATTTT.